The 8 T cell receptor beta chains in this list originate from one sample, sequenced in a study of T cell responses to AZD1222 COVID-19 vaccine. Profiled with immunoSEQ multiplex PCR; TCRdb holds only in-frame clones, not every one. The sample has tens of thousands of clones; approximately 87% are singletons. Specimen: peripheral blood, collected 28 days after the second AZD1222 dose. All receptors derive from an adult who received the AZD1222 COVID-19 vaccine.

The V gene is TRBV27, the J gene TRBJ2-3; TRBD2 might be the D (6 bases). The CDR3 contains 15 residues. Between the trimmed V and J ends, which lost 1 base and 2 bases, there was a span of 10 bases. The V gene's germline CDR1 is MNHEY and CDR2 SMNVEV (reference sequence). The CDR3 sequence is CASSLWRGSTDTQYF. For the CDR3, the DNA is TGTGCCAGCAGTTTATGGCGGGGCTCCACAGATACGCAGTATTTT.

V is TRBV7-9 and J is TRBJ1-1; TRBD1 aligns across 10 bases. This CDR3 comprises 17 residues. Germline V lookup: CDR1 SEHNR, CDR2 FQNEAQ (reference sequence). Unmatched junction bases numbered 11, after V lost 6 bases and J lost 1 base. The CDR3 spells CASRPIPGQGTNTEAFF. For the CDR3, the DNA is TGTGCCAGCAGGCCAATACCGGGACAGGGGACGAACACTGAAGCTTTCTTT.

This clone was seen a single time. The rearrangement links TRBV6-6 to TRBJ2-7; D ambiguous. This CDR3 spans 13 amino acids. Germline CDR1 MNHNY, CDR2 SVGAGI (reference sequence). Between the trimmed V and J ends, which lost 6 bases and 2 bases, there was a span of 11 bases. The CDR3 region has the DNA TGTGCCAGCAGGGGGTGGTTCCCCTACGAGCAGTACTTC. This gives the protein CASRGWFPYEQYF.

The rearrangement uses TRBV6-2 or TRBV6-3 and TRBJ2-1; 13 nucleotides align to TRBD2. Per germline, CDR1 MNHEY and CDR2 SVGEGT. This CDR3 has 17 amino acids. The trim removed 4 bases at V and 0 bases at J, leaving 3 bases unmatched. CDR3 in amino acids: CASSSRTSGSSYNEQFF. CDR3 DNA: TGTGCCAGCAGTTCAAGGACTAGCGGGAGCTCCTACAATGAGCAGTTCTTC.

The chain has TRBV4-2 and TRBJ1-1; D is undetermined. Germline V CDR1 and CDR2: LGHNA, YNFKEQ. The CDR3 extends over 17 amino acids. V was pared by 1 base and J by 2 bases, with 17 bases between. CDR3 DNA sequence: TGTGCCAGCAGCCAAGGGTTGAAGAGCTCACCCAACACTGAAGCTTTCTTT. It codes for CASSQGLKSSPNTEAFF.

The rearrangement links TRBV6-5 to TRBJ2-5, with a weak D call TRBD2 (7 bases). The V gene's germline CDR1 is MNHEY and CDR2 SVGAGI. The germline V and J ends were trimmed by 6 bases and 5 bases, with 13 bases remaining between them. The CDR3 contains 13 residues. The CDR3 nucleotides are TGTGCCAGCAGGAGGGGGGGGCTGGAGACCCAGTACTTC. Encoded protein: CASRRGGLETQYF.

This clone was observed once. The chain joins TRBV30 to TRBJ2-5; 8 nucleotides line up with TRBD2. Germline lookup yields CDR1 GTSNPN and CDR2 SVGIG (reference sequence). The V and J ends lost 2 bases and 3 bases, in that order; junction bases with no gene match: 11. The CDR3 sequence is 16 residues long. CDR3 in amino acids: CAWSLAGSTYKETQYF. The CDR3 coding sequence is TGTGCCTGGAGTCTAGCGGGCAGTACTTATAAAGAGACCCAGTACTTC.

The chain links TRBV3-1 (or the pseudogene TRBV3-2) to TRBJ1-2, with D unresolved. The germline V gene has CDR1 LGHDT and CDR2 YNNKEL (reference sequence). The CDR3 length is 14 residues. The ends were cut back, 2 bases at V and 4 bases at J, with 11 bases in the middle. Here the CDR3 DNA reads TGTGCCAGCAGCCAAAGTGGGCTTAGCTATGGCTACACCTTC. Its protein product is CASSQSGLSYGYTF.